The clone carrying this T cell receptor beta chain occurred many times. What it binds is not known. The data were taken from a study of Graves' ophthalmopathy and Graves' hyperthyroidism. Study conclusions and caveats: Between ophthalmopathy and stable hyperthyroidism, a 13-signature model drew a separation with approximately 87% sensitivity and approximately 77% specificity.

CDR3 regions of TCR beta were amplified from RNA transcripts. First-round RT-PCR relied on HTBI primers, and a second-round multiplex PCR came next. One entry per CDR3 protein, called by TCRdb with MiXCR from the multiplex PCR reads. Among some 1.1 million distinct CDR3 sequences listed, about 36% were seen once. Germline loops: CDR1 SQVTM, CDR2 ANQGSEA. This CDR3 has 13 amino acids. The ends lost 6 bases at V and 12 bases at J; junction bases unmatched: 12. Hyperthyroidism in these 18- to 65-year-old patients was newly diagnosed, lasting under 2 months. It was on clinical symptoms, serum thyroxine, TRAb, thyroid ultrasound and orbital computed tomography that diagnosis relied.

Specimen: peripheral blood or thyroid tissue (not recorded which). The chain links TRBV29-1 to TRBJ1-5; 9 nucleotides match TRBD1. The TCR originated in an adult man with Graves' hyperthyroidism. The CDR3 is CSVADRGPQDQHF. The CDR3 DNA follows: TGCAGCGTCGCGGACAGGGGACCTCAGGACCAGCATTTT. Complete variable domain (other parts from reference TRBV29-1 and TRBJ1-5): SAVISQKPSRDICQRGTSLTIQCQVDSQVTMMFWYRQQPGQSLTLIATANQGSEATYESGFVIDKFPISRPNLTFSTLTVSNMSPEDSSIYLCSVADRGPQDQHFGDGTRLSIL.